This entry is about one T cell receptor (beta chain). Its cognate antigen is unknown. The junction shows a germline mismatch at one end, possibly a read error. These data originate in a study of blood T cells in healthy people across ages. Primed by a sample-barcoded 5' primer and a J-beta primer mix, a second PCR proceeded for about 6 to 11 cycles. TCRdb called the 5' RACE reads again in MiXCR, with one record for every CDR3 protein. The profile shows 1.5 million to 2 million distinct CDR3 sequences, about 49% of them singletons. This CDR3 is 14 amino acids long. Germline V lookup: CDR1 MDHEN, CDR2 SYDVKM. Study-level results: Expanded clonotype shifts may have been confounded, as the donors had an unknown CMV status.

Isolation of PBMCs gave at least 6 million cells per sample. The source material was blood. This chain links TRBV28 with TRBJ2-7; 8 positions match TRBD1. The TCR comes from a woman aged 40 to 49 in good health. CDR3 region: CASSQGQGSYKQYF. The CDR3 region has the DNA TGTGCCAGCAGTCAAGGACAGGGATCCTACAAGCAGTACTTC. The whole variable domain, filled in from reference TRBV28 and TRBJ2-7, reads DVKVTQSSRYLVKRTGEKVFLECVQDMDHENMFWYRQDPGLGLRLIYFSYDVKMKEKGDIPEGYSVSREKKERFSLILESASTNQTSMYLCASSQGQGSYKQYFGPGTRLTVT.